This TCR beta chain was captured in a study of blood T cell repertoires in COVID-19. Assay used: immunoSEQ multiplex PCR; TCRdb lists only in-frame clones, some missing. The sample contains some 290,000 clones, 85% to 90% of which appear only once. Germline values: CDR1 LNHDA, CDR2 SQIVND (reference sequence). Germline trimming cut 4 bases from V and 1 base from J; bases unmatched to any gene: 14. This CDR3 has 19 residues. The source material was peripheral blood. The receptor's source is a woman aged 30 to 39 with COVID-19, enrolled during active disease. The chain uses TRBV19 and TRBJ2-4; 9 nucleotides agree with TRBD2. The CDR3 spells CASSTRGGGGGRAKNIQYF. CDR3 bases: TGTGCCAGTAGTACCCGCGGCGGGGGGGGCGGAAGGGCCAAAAACATTCAGTACTTC.